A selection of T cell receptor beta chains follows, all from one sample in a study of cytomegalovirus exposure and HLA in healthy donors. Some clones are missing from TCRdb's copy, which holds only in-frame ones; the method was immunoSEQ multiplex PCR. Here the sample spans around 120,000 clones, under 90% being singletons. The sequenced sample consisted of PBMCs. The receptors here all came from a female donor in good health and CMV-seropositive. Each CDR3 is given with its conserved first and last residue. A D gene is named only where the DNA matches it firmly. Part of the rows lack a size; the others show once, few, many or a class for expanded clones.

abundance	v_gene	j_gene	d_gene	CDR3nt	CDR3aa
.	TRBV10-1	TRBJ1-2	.	TGCGCCAGCAGTGAGTCTTCGGACTATGGCTACACCTTC	CASSESSDYGYTF
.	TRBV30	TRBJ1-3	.	TGTGCCTGGAGCAGGGGACGCTCTGGAAACACCATATATTTT	CAWSRGRSGNTIYF
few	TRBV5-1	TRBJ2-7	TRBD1	TGCGCCAGCAGCACAGGGGACAGCGTATCCTACGAGCAGTACTTC	CASSTGDSVSYEQYF
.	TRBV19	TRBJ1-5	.	TGTGCCAGTAGTATACCACCCGGGCCCCAGCATTTT	CASSIPPGPQHF
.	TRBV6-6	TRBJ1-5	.	TGTGCCAGCAGCCCCCGCGGGGGGGGCGATCAGCCCCAGCATTTT	CASSPRGGGDQPQHF
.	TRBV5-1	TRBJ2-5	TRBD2	TGCGCCAGCAGCTCCCTAGCGGGGGGCCAAGAGACCCAGTACTTC	CASSSLAGGQETQYF
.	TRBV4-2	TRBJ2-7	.	TGTGCCAGCAGCCAAGACGTCGGCGAGCAGTACTTC	CASSQDVGEQYF
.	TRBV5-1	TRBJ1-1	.	TGCGCCAGCAGCTTGTCAGGTCTTGGCACTGAAGCTTTCTTT	CASSLSGLGTEAFF
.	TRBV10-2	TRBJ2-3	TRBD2	TGCGCCAGCAGGACTAGCGGGGGGGCGAAAAGCACAGATACGCAGTATTTT	CASRTSGGAKSTDTQYF
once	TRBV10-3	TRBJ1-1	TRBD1	TGTGCCATCAGAGACTCGACAGGGACGAACACTGAAGCTTTCTTT	CAIRDSTGTNTEAFF
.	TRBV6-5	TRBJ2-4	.	TGTGCCAGCAGTGACCGGGCCACGGGGAACATTCAGTACTTC	CASSDRATGNIQYF
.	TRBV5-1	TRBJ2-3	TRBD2	TGCGCCAGCAGCTTGGGAAGCGGGGGGAGCACAGATACGCAGTATTTT	CASSLGSGGSTDTQYF
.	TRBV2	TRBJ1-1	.	TGTGCCAGCAGTGGTGACAGTAGGTACACTGAAGCTTTCTTT	CASSGDSRYTEAFF
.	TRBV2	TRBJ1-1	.	TGTGCCTCACAGGGTAACACTGAAGCTTTCTTT	CASQGNTEAFF
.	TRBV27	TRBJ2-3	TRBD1	TGTGCCAGCAGTTTCGGCAGGGGGCATGATACGCAGTATTTT	CASSFGRGHDTQYF
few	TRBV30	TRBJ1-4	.	TGTGCCTGGGTCAGGGGTTCGGGGGAAAAACTGTTTTTT	CAWVRGSGEKLFF
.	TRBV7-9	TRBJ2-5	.	TGTGCCAGCAGCAGAACTAGCCAAGAGACCCAGTACTTC	CASSRTSQETQYF
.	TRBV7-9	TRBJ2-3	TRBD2	TGTGCCAGCAGCTTACCGATGACTAAGCGGGGGGGCCTAGATACGCAGTATTTT	CASSLPMTKRGGLDTQYF
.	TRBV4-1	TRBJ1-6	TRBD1	TGCGCCAGCAGCGCCCCGGGACAGGGCTCTTCACCCCTCCACTTT	CASSAPGQGSSPLHF
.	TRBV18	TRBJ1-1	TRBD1	TGTGCCAGCTCACTAGGGACAGGGGGGAACACTGAAGCTTTCTTT	CASSLGTGGNTEAFF
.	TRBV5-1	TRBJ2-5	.	TGCGCCAGCAGCTTCTCCGCCGGGGTGACGGAGACCCAGTACTTC	CASSFSAGVTETQYF
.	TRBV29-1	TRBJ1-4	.	TGCAGCGTTGTCTCGTTGGAGACTAATGAAAAACTGTTTTTT	CSVVSLETNEKLFF